The TCR beta chain under discussion was sequenced for a study of OX40 agonist ivuxolimab in advanced cancers. Study observations and caveats: What antigens the expanded peripheral T cells recognized was never established. In CD8+ T cells, expanded clones were on average more numerous than in CD4+.

Comment on this clone: Its target is unknown. The same CDR3 arises from other DNA sequences in this sample as well.

If patients had autoimmune disease history or systemic immunosuppression, they were excluded. This CDR3 is 13 amino acids long. Unmatched junction bases numbered 1, after V lost 3 bases and J lost 3 bases. Germline lookup yields CDR1 SGDLS and CDR2 YYNGEE. Profiling relied on immunoSEQ multiplex PCR, and the TCRdb table lists in-frame clones only, not all of them. The data contain tens of thousands of clones, approximately 80% of them singletons. Sequenced here: CD4+ or CD8+ T cells sorted from blood, sampled in a trial of the OX40 agonist ivuxolimab. The clonotype was recovered from an adult with an advanced solid tumor such as melanoma, head and neck, liver or kidney cancer. J is TRBJ2-7 and V is TRBV9; TRBD2 matches at 9 bases. The chain's CDR3 is CASSGTSDYEQYF. For the CDR3, the DNA is TGTGCCAGCAGCGGGACTAGCGACTACGAGCAGTACTTC.